This T cell receptor (beta chain) was sequenced during a study of blood T cells in healthy people across ages. Overall study findings and caveats: The percentage of naive T cells correlated strongly with TCR beta diversity. Conclusively comparing naive with antigen-experienced cells was impossible with unsorted PBMCs.

This clonotype was observed a few times. Antigen specificity is unknown. Alongside a J-beta primer mix, a sample-barcoded 5' primer served in a second PCR lasting 7 to 11 cycles. TCRdb passed the 5' RACE reads through MiXCR, listing each CDR3 protein once. The sample has 1.5 million to 1.9 million distinct CDR3 sequences, approximately 43% seen once. Germline V gene sequence: CDR1 SNHLY, CDR2 FYNNEI. Trimming took 7 bases from V and 1 from J; bases not matched to a gene: 8. The CDR3 sequence is 15 residues long. The J gene is TRBJ2-5, the V gene TRBV2; 8 bases are a match to TRBD1. Sequencing was done on a sample of blood. This TCR was sampled from a woman under 30 in good health. CDR3 nucleotide sequence: TGTGCCAGCACCAATTCCAGGGGGCCCCAAGAGACCCAGTACTTC. This sequence encodes CASTNSRGPQETQYF. The variable domain in full, with the rest retrieved from reference TRBV2 and TRBJ2-5, is EPEVTQTPSHQVTQMGQEVILRCVPISNHLYFYWYRQILGQKVEFLVSFYNNEISEKSEIFDDQFSVERPDGSNFTLKIRSTKLEDSAMYFCASTNSRGPQETQYFGPGTRLLVL.